This TCR beta chain was captured in a study of T cell changes during pregnancy in multiple sclerosis. TCRdb keeps only in-frame clones here, not all; method: immunoSEQ multiplex PCR. The table has 55,000 to 80,000 clones, around 93% seen once; the top ten hold around 3%. Germline assignment: CDR1 MDHEN and CDR2 SYDVKM. V dropped 2 bases and J dropped 15 bases, with 17 bases sitting between them. CDR3 size: 13 residues. The chain carries TRBV28 and TRBJ1-5; maybe TRBD1 (6 bases). The material was CD8+ T cells from peripheral blood mononuclear cells, obtained in the second trimester of pregnancy. This clonotype was obtained from a female donor with multiple sclerosis, enrolled in a pregnancy study. The CDR3 protein is CASSLPDSVTRHF. In nucleotides, the CDR3 is TGTGCCAGCAGTTTACCGGACAGCGTTACCCGGCATTTT. Combining the CDR3 with reference TRBV28 and TRBJ1-5 gives the whole variable domain DVKVTQSSRYLVKRTGEKVFLECVQDMDHENMFWYRQDPGLGLRLIYFSYDVKMKEKGDIPEGYSVSREKKERFSLILESASTNQTSMYLCASSLPDSVTRHFGDGTRLSIL.